These 7 T cell receptor beta chains came from one sample sequenced in a study of cytotoxic CD8 clonotypes in ibrutinib-treated CLL. This table comes from immunoSEQ multiplex PCR, and its TCRdb copy is limited to in-frame clones, with some not included. The table lists tens of thousands of clones, about nine tenths of them singletons. The sample consisted of PBMCs, taken after 12 months of ibrutinib treatment. The receptors stem from a human donor with chronic lymphocytic leukemia.

The sample holds a few counts of this clone. The chain links TRBV7-9 to TRBJ2-7; 10 nucleotides line up with TRBD2. Germline-derived CDR1 and CDR2 are SEHNR and FQNEAQ (reference sequence). V shed 2 bases, J shed 3 bases, and the junction held 10 bases outside the gene matches. The CDR3 sequence is 17 residues long. For the CDR3, the DNA is TGTGCCAGCAGCTTAATTCTAGCGGGAGATTGGGACTACGAGCAGTACTTC. It yields the protein CASSLILAGDWDYEQYF.

The chain recombines TRBV11-2 with TRBJ1-2, with D unresolved. CDR3 length: 13 amino acids. The V and J ends lost 1 base and 4 bases respectively, with 7 bases between them. Germline V gives CDR1 SGHAT, CDR2 FQNNGV. The CDR3: CASSLGQGYGYTF. In DNA, the CDR3 is TGTGCCAGCAGCTTAGGTCAAGGCTATGGCTACACCTTC.

The rearrangement uses TRBV19 and TRBJ2-3; 8 nucleotides line up with TRBD2. The trim removed 6 bases at V and 0 bases at J, leaving 11 bases unmatched. The CDR3 runs 17 residues. The germline gives CDR1 LNHDA, CDR2 SQIVND (reference sequence). This CDR3 reads CASSPRLAGFSTDTQYF. DNA of the CDR3: TGTGCCAGTAGCCCCCGGCTAGCGGGTTTCAGCACAGATACGCAGTATTTT.

The chain couples TRBV6-1 to TRBJ2-3; the D gene is possibly TRBD2 (5 bases). With 7 bases removed from V and 1 base from J, the gap between germline ends came to 12 bases. Germline V lookup: CDR1 MNHNS, CDR2 SASEGT. The CDR3 is 14 amino acids. The CDR3 DNA follows: TGTGCCAGCAATCACGGGGTCGGCACAGATACGCAGTATTTT. It encodes CASNHGVGTDTQYF.

This clone was found once. The rearrangement uses TRBV30 and TRBJ2-1; tentatively, D is TRBD2 (5 bases). Trimming stripped 0 bases from V and 8 bases from J, with 11 bases between. Germline V gene sequence: CDR1 GTSNPN, CDR2 SVGIG (reference sequence). CDR3 size: 13 residues. This chain's CDR3 is CAWSVLGVDEQFF. The CDR3 bases are TGTGCCTGGAGTGTACTCGGGGTGGATGAGCAGTTCTTC.

The V call is TRBV6-1, the J call TRBJ2-2; tentative D call: TRBD2 (5 bases). The CDR3 length is 18 residues. Germline CDR1 reads MNHNS; CDR2 reads SASEGT. V lost 3 bases and J 4 bases, leaving 21 bases between the germline ends. CDR3 protein: CASSDGILGRSGTGELFF. The CDR3 coding sequence is TGTGCCAGCAGTGACGGGATACTAGGGCGCTCGGGCACCGGGGAGCTGTTTTTT.

The rearrangement uses TRBV19 and TRBJ1-5; D gene uncertain. V was shortened by 3 bases and J by 0 bases, with 12 bases between the two germline ends. Per the germline V gene, CDR1 is LNHDA and CDR2 is SQIVND (reference sequence). The CDR3 covers 16 residues. In DNA, the CDR3 is TGTGCCAGTAGTATGATTTCCATCTATAGCAATCAGCCCCAGCATTTT. It translates to CASSMISIYSNQPQHF.